Listed below are T cell receptor beta chains from one sample, sequenced in a study of blood T cell repertoires in COVID-19. Method: immunoSEQ multiplex PCR; TCRdb's copy keeps in-frame clones and lacks some. Of fewer than 350,000 clones listed, 81% are singletons. The sequencing sample was made of peripheral blood. The receptor set was obtained from a woman aged 55-70 years with active or convalescent COVID-19. Both conserved end residues are part of each CDR3. A D gene is named only where the DNA matches it firmly. Expanded clones are given a class, and other clones once, few, many or no size at all.

d_call: TRBD1
j_call: TRBJ2-7
v_call: TRBV5-8
clone_size: .
cdr3_aa: CASSGTVYEQYF
cdr3_nt: TGTGCCAGCAGCGGGACAGTCTACGAGCAGTACTTC

d_call: .
j_call: TRBJ1-2
v_call: TRBV2
clone_size: .
cdr3_aa: CASSGGTQWYGYTF
cdr3_nt: TGTGCCAGCAGTGGAGGGACACAGTGGTATGGCTACACCTTC

d_call: .
j_call: TRBJ1-1
v_call: TRBV6-5
clone_size: .
cdr3_aa: CASSRRADEEAFF
cdr3_nt: TGTGCCAGCAGCCGGCGGGCGGACGAAGAAGCTTTCTTT

d_call: TRBD1
j_call: TRBJ1-6
v_call: TRBV3-1/TRBV3-2
clone_size: .
cdr3_aa: CASSHAGTGRNSPLHF
cdr3_nt: TGTGCCAGCAGCCACGCTGGGACAGGGAGGAATTCACCCCTCCACTTT

d_call: TRBD1
j_call: TRBJ1-2
v_call: TRBV7-9
clone_size: few
cdr3_aa: CASSKGTVLNYGYTF
cdr3_nt: TGTGCCAGCAGCAAGGGGACAGTTCTTAACTATGGCTACACCTTC

d_call: .
j_call: TRBJ1-1
v_call: TRBV7-3
clone_size: .
cdr3_aa: CASSSRGGDTEAFF
cdr3_nt: TGTGCCAGCAGCTCTCGGGGCGGGGACACTGAAGCTTTCTTT

d_call: .
j_call: TRBJ1-2
v_call: TRBV4-1
clone_size: .
cdr3_aa: CASSQDSLGQTYGYTF
cdr3_nt: TGCGCCAGCAGCCAAGATTCCCTTGGACAGACCTATGGCTACACCTTC

d_call: TRBD1
j_call: TRBJ1-2
v_call: TRBV4-2
clone_size: few
cdr3_aa: CASSQSDRDYGYTF
cdr3_nt: TGTGCCAGCAGCCAATCGGACAGGGACTATGGCTACACCTTC

d_call: .
j_call: TRBJ1-4
v_call: TRBV10-3
clone_size: .
cdr3_aa: CAISPSMGAEEKLFF
cdr3_nt: TGTGCCATCAGCCCTTCGATGGGGGCGGAGGAAAAACTGTTTTTT

d_call: .
j_call: TRBJ2-5
v_call: TRBV7-9
clone_size: .
cdr3_aa: CASSLDTHQETQYF
cdr3_nt: TGTGCCAGCAGCTTAGACACCCACCAAGAGACCCAGTACTTC

d_call: .
j_call: TRBJ1-4
v_call: TRBV12-3/TRBV12-4
clone_size: once
cdr3_aa: CASNIDQGLKLFF
cdr3_nt: TGTGCCAGCAATATCGATCAGGGGCTAAAACTGTTTTTT

d_call: TRBD1
j_call: TRBJ2-2
v_call: TRBV5-1
clone_size: .
cdr3_aa: CASSWGTGENTGELFF
cdr3_nt: TGCGCCAGCAGCTGGGGGACAGGGGAGAACACCGGGGAGCTGTTTTTT

d_call: .
j_call: TRBJ1-2
v_call: TRBV30
clone_size: once
cdr3_aa: CAGVGRGSNYGYTF
cdr3_nt: TGTGCCGGAGTGGGCAGGGGAAGTAACTATGGCTACACCTTC

d_call: .
j_call: TRBJ2-7
v_call: TRBV9
clone_size: .
cdr3_aa: CASSPTTGDSYYEQYF
cdr3_nt: TGTGCCAGCAGCCCCACGACGGGGGATAGTTACTACGAGCAGTACTTC

d_call: TRBD2
j_call: TRBJ2-3
v_call: TRBV7-2
clone_size: once
cdr3_aa: CASSSMSSGGKVDTQYF
cdr3_nt: TGTGCCAGCAGCTCTATGTCTAGCGGGGGGAAGGTAGATACGCAGTATTTT

d_call: TRBD1
j_call: TRBJ1-2
v_call: TRBV7-8
clone_size: once
cdr3_aa: CASSLRVLGQGVGYGYTF
cdr3_nt: TGTGCCAGCAGCCTACGGGTACTAGGACAGGGGGTCGGCTATGGCTACACCTTC

d_call: .
j_call: TRBJ1-1
v_call: TRBV28
clone_size: .
cdr3_aa: CATRIGRMNTEAFF
cdr3_nt: TGTGCCACCAGAATCGGGAGAATGAACACTGAAGCTTTCTTT

d_call: TRBD2
j_call: TRBJ2-7
v_call: TRBV13
clone_size: .
cdr3_aa: CASSLAGGSYEQYF
cdr3_nt: TGTGCCAGCAGCTTAGCGGGGGGTTCCTACGAGCAGTACTTC

d_call: TRBD2
j_call: TRBJ2-2
v_call: TRBV2
clone_size: .
cdr3_aa: CASSGPSGVTGELFF
cdr3_nt: TGTGCCAGCAGTGGGCCTAGCGGGGTCACCGGGGAGCTGTTTTTT

d_call: .
j_call: TRBJ1-2
v_call: TRBV28
clone_size: .
cdr3_aa: CASSLPFNYGYTF
cdr3_nt: TGTGCCAGCAGTTTACCTTTTAACTATGGCTACACCTTC

d_call: TRBD2
j_call: TRBJ2-5
v_call: TRBV7-3
clone_size: .
cdr3_aa: CASNPSGGPQETQYF
cdr3_nt: TGTGCCAGCAACCCTAGCGGGGGACCCCAAGAGACCCAGTACTTC

d_call: .
j_call: TRBJ1-1
v_call: TRBV18
clone_size: .
cdr3_aa: CASSPRMAGRNTEAFF
cdr3_nt: TGTGCCAGCTCACCACGGATGGCAGGGCGCAACACTGAAGCTTTCTTT

d_call: TRBD1
j_call: TRBJ1-5
v_call: TRBV18
clone_size: .
cdr3_aa: CASSPHVTGVNQPQHF
cdr3_nt: TGTGCCAGCTCACCACATGTGACAGGGGTAAATCAGCCCCAGCATTTT

d_call: .
j_call: TRBJ1-1
v_call: TRBV7-9
clone_size: .
cdr3_aa: CASSSAVVSEAFF
cdr3_nt: TGTGCCAGCAGCTCAGCGGTAGTCTCTGAAGCTTTCTTT

d_call: .
j_call: TRBJ2-7
v_call: TRBV7-9
clone_size: .
cdr3_aa: CASSLDGGSSYEQYF
cdr3_nt: TGTGCCAGCAGCTTAGACGGTGGGAGCTCCTACGAGCAGTACTTC

d_call: TRBD1
j_call: TRBJ1-2
v_call: TRBV5-1
clone_size: .
cdr3_aa: CASSLEGAQGHGYTF
cdr3_nt: TGCGCCAGCAGCTTGGAGGGGGCCCAGGGGCACGGCTACACCTTC

d_call: .
j_call: TRBJ2-2
v_call: TRBV4-1
clone_size: .
cdr3_aa: CASSGGRNTGELFF
cdr3_nt: TGCGCCAGCAGCGGGGGCCGTAACACCGGGGAGCTGTTTTTT

d_call: .
j_call: TRBJ1-1
v_call: TRBV6-5
clone_size: few
cdr3_aa: CASSSPGGMNTEAFF
cdr3_nt: TGTGCCAGCAGTTCCCCCGGGGGAATGAACACTGAAGCTTTCTTT

d_call: TRBD2
j_call: TRBJ2-1
v_call: TRBV10-3
clone_size: .
cdr3_aa: CAIRPEASGGADEQFF
cdr3_nt: TGTGCCATCAGGCCCGAGGCTAGCGGGGGGGCCGATGAGCAGTTCTTC

d_call: .
j_call: TRBJ1-3
v_call: TRBV21-1
clone_size: .
cdr3_aa: CASSIHRGTCSGNTIYF
cdr3_nt: TGTGCCAGCAGCATTCACAGGGGAACCTGCTCTGGAAACACCATATATTTT

d_call: .
j_call: TRBJ2-3
v_call: TRBV7-3
clone_size: .
cdr3_aa: CASSFSRGTDTQYF
cdr3_nt: TGTGCCAGCAGCTTCTCCCGGGGGACAGATACGCAGTATTTT

d_call: TRBD2
j_call: TRBJ2-5
v_call: TRBV9
clone_size: .
cdr3_aa: CASSVESGGRSETQYF
cdr3_nt: TGTGCCAGCAGCGTAGAAAGCGGGGGGAGGTCAGAGACCCAGTACTTC

d_call: TRBD1
j_call: TRBJ1-5
v_call: TRBV19
clone_size: .
cdr3_aa: CASSAPGQGRHQPQHF
cdr3_nt: TGTGCCAGTAGCGCACCGGGACAGGGAAGGCATCAGCCCCAGCATTTT

d_call: .
j_call: TRBJ2-4
v_call: TRBV24-1
clone_size: .
cdr3_aa: CASEGGALNVAKNIQYF
cdr3_nt: TGTGCCTCCGAGGGGGGGGCCCTAAACGTAGCCAAAAACATTCAGTACTTC

d_call: .
j_call: TRBJ1-1
v_call: TRBV15
clone_size: .
cdr3_aa: CATSRDARGMEAFF
cdr3_nt: TGTGCCACCAGCAGAGATGCAAGGGGAATGGAAGCTTTCTTT

d_call: .
j_call: TRBJ2-7
v_call: TRBV9
clone_size: .
cdr3_aa: CASSVTLGGYEQYF
cdr3_nt: TGTGCCAGCAGCGTTACTCTCGGGGGCTACGAGCAGTACTTC

d_call: .
j_call: TRBJ1-4
v_call: TRBV7-8
clone_size: .
cdr3_aa: CASSLTTGTNEKLFF
cdr3_nt: TGTGCCAGCAGCCTCACGACAGGAACTAATGAAAAACTGTTTTTT

d_call: TRBD1
j_call: TRBJ1-2
v_call: TRBV3-1/TRBV3-2
clone_size: once
cdr3_aa: CASRTGTGNYGYTF
cdr3_nt: TGTGCCAGCAGGACCGGGACAGGGAACTATGGCTACACCTTC

d_call: .
j_call: TRBJ2-2
v_call: TRBV19
clone_size: once
cdr3_aa: CASSTETGRTDTGELFF
cdr3_nt: TGTGCCAGTAGTACGGAGACAGGTCGAACGGACACCGGGGAGCTGTTTTTT

d_call: .
j_call: TRBJ1-1
v_call: TRBV5-4
clone_size: .
cdr3_aa: CASSLGRNTEAFF
cdr3_nt: TGTGCCAGCAGCTTGGGCAGGAACACTGAAGCTTTCTTT

d_call: TRBD2
j_call: TRBJ2-5
v_call: TRBV2
clone_size: .
cdr3_aa: CASSSIAGGLETQYF
cdr3_nt: TGTGCCAGCAGTTCGATAGCGGGGGGGCTGGAGACCCAGTACTTC

d_call: TRBD1
j_call: TRBJ2-3
v_call: TRBV7-3
clone_size: .
cdr3_aa: CASSFDRDSTDTQYF
cdr3_nt: TGTGCCAGCAGCTTCGACAGGGATAGCACAGATACGCAGTATTTT

d_call: .
j_call: TRBJ2-5
v_call: TRBV6-5
clone_size: .
cdr3_aa: CASSSPRPGMETQYF
cdr3_nt: TGTGCCAGCAGTTCTCCCCGCCCGGGGATGGAGACCCAGTACTTC

d_call: .
j_call: TRBJ1-2
v_call: TRBV5-5
clone_size: .
cdr3_aa: CASSLEPGIYGYTF
cdr3_nt: TGTGCCAGCAGCTTGGAGCCAGGGATCTATGGCTACACCTTC

d_call: TRBD1
j_call: TRBJ2-2
v_call: TRBV24-1
clone_size: .
cdr3_aa: CATSALGQGTGELFF
cdr3_nt: TGTGCCACCAGTGCTTTGGGACAGGGGACCGGGGAGCTGTTTTTT